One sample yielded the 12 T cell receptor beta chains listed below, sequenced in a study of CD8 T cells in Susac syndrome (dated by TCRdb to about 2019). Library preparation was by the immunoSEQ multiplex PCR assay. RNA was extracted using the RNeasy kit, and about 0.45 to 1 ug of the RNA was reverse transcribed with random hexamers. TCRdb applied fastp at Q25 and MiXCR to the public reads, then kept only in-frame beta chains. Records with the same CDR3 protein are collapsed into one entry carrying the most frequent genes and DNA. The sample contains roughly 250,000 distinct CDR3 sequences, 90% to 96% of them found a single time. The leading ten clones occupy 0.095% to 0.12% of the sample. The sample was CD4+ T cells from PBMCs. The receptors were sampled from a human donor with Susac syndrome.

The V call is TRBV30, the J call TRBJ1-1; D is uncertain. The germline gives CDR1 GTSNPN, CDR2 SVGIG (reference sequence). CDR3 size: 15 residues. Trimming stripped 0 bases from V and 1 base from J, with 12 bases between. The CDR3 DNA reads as TGTGCCTGGAGTGTAGACTCGGGGTGGAACACTGAAGCTTTCTTT. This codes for CAWSVDSGWNTEAFF.

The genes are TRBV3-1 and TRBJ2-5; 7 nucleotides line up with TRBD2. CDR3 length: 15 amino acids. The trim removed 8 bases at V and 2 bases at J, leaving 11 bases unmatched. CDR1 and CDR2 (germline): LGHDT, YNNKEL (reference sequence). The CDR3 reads CASSGGGPGQETQYF. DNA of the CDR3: TGTGCCAGCTCCGGCGGGGGACCTGGACAAGAGACCCAGTACTTC.

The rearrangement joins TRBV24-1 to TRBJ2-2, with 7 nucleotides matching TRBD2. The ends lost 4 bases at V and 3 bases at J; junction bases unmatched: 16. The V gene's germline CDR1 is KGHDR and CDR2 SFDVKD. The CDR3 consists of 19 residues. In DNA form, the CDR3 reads TGTGCCACCAGTGACGACCGGGGCCTTAATCGGGAGGACACCGGGGAGCTGTTTTTT. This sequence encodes CATSDDRGLNREDTGELFF.

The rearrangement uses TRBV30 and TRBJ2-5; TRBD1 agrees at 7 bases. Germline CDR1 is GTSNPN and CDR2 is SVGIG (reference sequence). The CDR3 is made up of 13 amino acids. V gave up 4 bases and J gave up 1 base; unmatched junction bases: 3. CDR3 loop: CAWTRQGQETQYF. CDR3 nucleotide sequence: TGTGCCTGGACCAGACAGGGCCAAGAGACCCAGTACTTC.

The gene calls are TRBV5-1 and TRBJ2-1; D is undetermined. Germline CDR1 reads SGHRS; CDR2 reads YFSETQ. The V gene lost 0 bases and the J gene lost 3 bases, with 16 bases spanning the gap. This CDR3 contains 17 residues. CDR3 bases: TGCGCCAGCAGCTTGGTCCTACCCGAAGTGATCTACAATGAGCAGTTCTTC. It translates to CASSLVLPEVIYNEQFF.

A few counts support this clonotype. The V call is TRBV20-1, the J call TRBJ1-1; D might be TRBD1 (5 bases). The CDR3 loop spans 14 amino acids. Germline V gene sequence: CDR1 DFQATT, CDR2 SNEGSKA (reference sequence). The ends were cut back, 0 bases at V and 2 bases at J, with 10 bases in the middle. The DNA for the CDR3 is TGCAGTGCTAGAGATCCTGGGGGTAACACTGAAGCTTTCTTT. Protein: CSARDPGGNTEAFF.

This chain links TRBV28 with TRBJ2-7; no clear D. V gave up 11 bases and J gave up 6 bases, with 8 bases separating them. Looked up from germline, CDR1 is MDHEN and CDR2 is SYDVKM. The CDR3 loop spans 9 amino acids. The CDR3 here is CADRAEQYF. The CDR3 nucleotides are TGTGCCGACCGGGCCGAGCAGTACTTC.

CDR3 in DNA: TGCGCCAGCAGCAGTATCGCATCAGGGTGGGCCTACGAGCAGTACTTC. Protein product: CASSSIASGWAYEQYF. This chain connects TRBV5-1 to TRBJ2-7; D is perhaps TRBD1 (5 bases). This CDR3 has 16 residues. The germline V and J ends were trimmed by 4 bases and 2 bases, with 19 bases remaining between them. The V gene's germline CDR1 is SGHRS and CDR2 YFSETQ.

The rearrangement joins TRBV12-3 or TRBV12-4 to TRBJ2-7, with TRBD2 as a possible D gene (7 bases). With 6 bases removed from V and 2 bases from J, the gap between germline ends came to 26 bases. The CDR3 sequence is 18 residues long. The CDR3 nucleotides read TGTGCCAGCAGCTATGCCCTGGGCCTAGCGGAGGGGGCCTACGAGCAGTACTTC. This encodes CASSYALGLAEGAYEQYF.

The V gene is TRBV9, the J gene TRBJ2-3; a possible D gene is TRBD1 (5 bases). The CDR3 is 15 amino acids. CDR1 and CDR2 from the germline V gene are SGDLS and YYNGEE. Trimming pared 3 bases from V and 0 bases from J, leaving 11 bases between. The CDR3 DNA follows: TGTGCCAGCAGCGAACAGGAATCTAGCACAGATACGCAGTATTTT. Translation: CASSEQESSTDTQYF. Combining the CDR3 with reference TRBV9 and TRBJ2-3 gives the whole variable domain DSGVTQTPKHLITATGQRVTLRCSPRSGDLSVYWYQQSLDQGLQFLIQYYNGEERAKGNILERFSAQQFPDLHSELNLSSLELGDSALYFCASSEQESSTDTQYFGPGTRLTVL.

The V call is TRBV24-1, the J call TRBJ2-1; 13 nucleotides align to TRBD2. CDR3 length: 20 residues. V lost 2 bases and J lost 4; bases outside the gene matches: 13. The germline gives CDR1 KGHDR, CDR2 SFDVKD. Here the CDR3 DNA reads TGTGCCACCAGTGATTCCCCCAATCGACTAGCGGGAGGTTGGTACAATGAGCAGTTCTTC. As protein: CATSDSPNRLAGGWYNEQFF.

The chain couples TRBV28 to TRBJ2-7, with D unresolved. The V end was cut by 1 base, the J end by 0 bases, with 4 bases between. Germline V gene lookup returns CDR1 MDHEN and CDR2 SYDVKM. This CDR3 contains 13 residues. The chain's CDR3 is CASSLSNSYEQYF. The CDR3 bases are TGTGCCAGCAGTTTATCAAACTCCTACGAGCAGTACTTC.